This TCR beta chain came from a study of graft-versus-host responses after intestinal transplantation. The wider study: The whole recipient group had anti-thymocyte globulin induction followed by tacrolimus and steroids for 2 to 3 years. General study results and limits: Early declines in HvG clones that occurred post-transplant were associated with peak circulating GvH clone levels.

Measured with immunoSEQ multiplex PCR; TCRdb has only the in-frame clones, and not every one. Among over 85,000 clones, roughly 91% were seen once, and the ten largest hold less than 0.6%. With respect to this clone: What it binds is not known.

Germline V gene lookup returns CDR1 MDHEN and CDR2 SYDVKM. Trimming took off 3 bases at V and 5 bases at J, with 11 bases between the two ends. CDR3 length equals 13 residues. This TCR derives from a human donor who received an intestinal transplant. Sequencing used unstimulated CD8+ T cells sorted from spleen or lymph node cells, obtained before intestinal transplant. This chain uses TRBV28 with TRBJ2-7, with a tentative D call TRBD2 (5 bases). CDR3 region: CASSFRGPHEQYF. The DNA of the CDR3 is TGTGCCAGCAGTTTTCGGGGTCCTCACGAGCAGTACTTC.